The source of this T cell receptor (beta chain) is a study of CD8 T cells in ankylosing spondylitis. Whole-study results and caveats: Both synovial fluid and blood in reactive arthritis had previously been reported to carry some motif variants.

This clonotype showed up many times. What it binds is unknown. CDR1 is MGHDK, CDR2 SYGVNS, per germline. The CDR3 has 15 amino acids. V lost 3 bases to trimming and J lost 8 bases; unmatched junction nucleotides: 7. MiXCR was run by TCRdb on the 5' RACE reads, yielding one entry per CDR3 protein. The sample carries 150,000 to 200,000 distinct CDR3 sequences, 15% to 20% recorded once. The TCR originated in a male donor aged 5 to 29 with ankylosing spondylitis or in good health (not recorded which). The sequenced material came from blood, either unsorted or a sorted T cell fraction (not recorded which). The chain recombines TRBV25-1 with TRBJ2-2; 9 nucleotides align to TRBD1. Here the CDR3 reads CASSEATGGTGELFF. The CDR3 DNA sequence: TGTGCCAGCAGTGAGGCGACAGGGGGTACGGGGGAGCTGTTTTTT.